This T cell receptor (beta chain) was captured by sequencing in a study of neurological immune-mediated disorders. TCRdb redid the calling of the 5' RACE reads with MiXCR, one entry per CDR3 protein. The table lists about 55,000 distinct CDR3 sequences, 20% to 30% of them singletons, with less than 6% in the top ten. Time point noted: technical triplicate 2. Germline V gene sequence: CDR1 DFQATT, CDR2 SNEGSKA (reference sequence). This CDR3 spans 14 amino acids. V lost 3 bases, J lost 9 bases, and 9 bases stayed unmatched. The receptor's source is a man aged 60 to 69 with HTLV-1-associated myelopathy (HAM/TSP). Sequencing input: PBMCs. V and J are TRBV20-1 and TRBJ2-1, with TRBD2 identical over 9 bases. Here the CDR3 DNA reads TGCAGTGCTAGTTGGGCTAGCGGGACCGCTGAGCAGTTCTTC. Translation gives CSASWASGTAEQFF.